Given below is one TCR beta chain in context. Participants, 18 to 89 years old, spanned approximately 26 US areas. Membership in each cohort depended on participant-reported clinical history. TCRdb's copy holds only in-frame clones and misses some; the assay was immunoSEQ multiplex PCR. This sample has 200,000 or so clones; more than 70% occur once, and the top ten carry 2.5%. The V end was cut by 0 bases, the J end by 1 base, with 12 bases between. Germline values: CDR1 GTSNPN, CDR2 SVGIG (reference sequence). The CDR3 is 15 amino acids. The sample originates from a study of blood T cell repertoires in COVID-19. On the study more broadly: The origin of the acute and convalescent COVID-19 samples was the United States, Italy and Spain.

The sequenced sample consisted of PBMCs or T cells enriched from blood (not recorded which). This TCR was recovered from a woman aged 35 to 49 with acute COVID-19. The chain joins TRBV30 to TRBJ1-2, with D possibly matching TRBD1 (6 bases). As DNA, the CDR3 is TGTGCCTGGAGTGTAGGACAGTCTATTAACTATGGCTACACCTTC. This encodes CAWSVGQSINYGYTF.